These T cell receptor beta chains were read from a single sample in a study of radiotherapy plus CTLA-4 blockade in lung cancer. Some clones are missing from TCRdb's copy, which holds only in-frame ones; the method was immunoSEQ multiplex PCR. There are 70,000 to 95,000 clones in the sample; around 83% occur only once, and approximately 14% lies in the top ten. Sequencing was performed on peripheral blood, taken from a patient treated with radiotherapy plus ipilimumab. Receptor source: a human donor with non-small cell lung cancer that progressed on radiotherapy plus ipilimumab. The CDR3 runs from the conserved cysteine through the conserved F or W. D genes are given only for firm matches. Some rows have no size entry. The others give once, few or many, or a class for an expanded clone.

CASSEVKTSGELFF TGTGCCAGCAGTGAAGTGAAGACTAGCGGGGAGCTGTTTTTT once TRBJ2-2 NA TRBV2
CASSIGGPLRGGYTF TGTGCCAGTAGTATAGGAGGGCCCCTAAGGGGTGGCTACACCTTC NA TRBJ1-2 NA TRBV19
CASSVEGLAAGEQYF TGTGCCAGCAGCGTAGAGGGACTAGCGGCCGGAGAGCAGTACTTC NA TRBJ2-7 TRBD2 TRBV9
CASRGGTSLYEQYF TGTGCCAGCAGGGGCGGGACAAGTCTTTACGAGCAGTACTTC NA TRBJ2-7 NA TRBV6-1
CASRRYSKDEQFF TGTGCCAGCAGGAGGTACAGTAAGGATGAGCAGTTCTTC NA TRBJ2-1 NA TRBV13
CASSISGQGVYEQYF TGTGCCAGTAGTATCTCCGGACAGGGTGTATACGAGCAGTACTTC NA TRBJ2-7 TRBD1 TRBV19
CASSLIRGREKLFF TGTGCCAGCAGCTTAATCAGGGGTCGGGAAAAACTGTTTTTT NA TRBJ1-4 NA TRBV7-2
CASSVPPRDLANYGYTF TGTGCCAGCAGTGTTCCTCCCCGGGACCTAGCTAACTATGGCTACACCTTC NA TRBJ1-2 NA TRBV2
CASSSGQGAVEQYF TGTGCCAGCAGCTCTGGACAGGGGGCTGTCGAGCAGTACTTC NA TRBJ2-7 TRBD1 TRBV7-2
CASTLGQSNTEAFF TGCGCCAGCACTCTTGGGCAGTCGAACACTGAAGCTTTCTTT NA TRBJ1-1 NA TRBV5-1
CASSLEPNTGELFF TGTGCCAGCAGCTTGGAGCCGAACACCGGGGAGCTGTTTTTT NA TRBJ2-2 NA TRBV5-6
CASSATWGTTIYNEQFF TGTGCCAGCAGCGCCACCTGGGGGACTACGATCTACAATGAGCAGTTCTTC few TRBJ2-1 TRBD2 TRBV9
CASSRSRSTYEQYF TGTGCCAGCAGCCGCTCCAGGAGCACCTACGAGCAGTACTTC NA TRBJ2-7 NA TRBV11-1
CASSFGQGAPRGETQYF TGTGCCAGCAGCTTCGGACAGGGGGCGCCCCGGGGGGAGACCCAGTACTTC NA TRBJ2-5 TRBD1 TRBV11-3
CASSLAPGQGFEKLFF TGTGCCAGCAGCTTAGCTCCGGGACAGGGATTTGAAAAACTGTTTTTT NA TRBJ1-4 TRBD1 TRBV11-2
CASSRGQSYEQYF TGTGCCAGCAGCAGAGGACAGTCCTACGAGCAGTACTTC once TRBJ2-7 NA TRBV27
CASSLSGYGYTF TGTGCCAGCAGCTTGTCCGGCTATGGCTACACCTTC NA TRBJ1-2 NA TRBV5-8
CASSLVGNQPQHF TGTGCCAGCAGCTTAGTTGGCAATCAGCCCCAGCATTTT NA TRBJ1-5 NA TRBV7-8
CASSGERGRKQPQHF TGTGCCAGTAGTGGTGAGAGGGGGAGGAAGCAGCCCCAGCATTTT NA TRBJ1-5 NA TRBV19
CASSPRGPQETQYF TGTGCCAGCTCACCACGGGGGCCCCAAGAGACCCAGTACTTC NA TRBJ2-5 NA TRBV18
CASSKLAGQREQFF TGTGCCAGCAGTAAGCTAGCGGGGCAGAGGGAGCAGTTCTTC NA TRBJ2-1 TRBD2 TRBV2
CASSNAVPINTIYF TGTGCCAGCAGCAATGCAGTACCGATAAACACCATATATTTT NA TRBJ1-3 NA TRBV21-1
CASRKGGPLGNYGYTF TGTGCCAGCAGAAAGGGTGGGCCACTTGGAAACTATGGCTACACCTTC NA TRBJ1-2 NA TRBV9